This T cell receptor beta chain was obtained from a study of blood T cells in healthy people across ages. Study details: In model experiments, template switching was able to capture about one barcoded beta molecule for every two T cells that were present. Study observations and caveats: Among long-lived donors, naive CD4+ cells were more numerous and diversity higher than in aged donors. Naive and antigen-experienced cells could not be conclusively compared, given unsorted PBMCs. Diversity figures derived from one million T cells were judged to underestimate the true value.

This clonotype was observed a few times. Its cognate antigen is unknown. Sample-barcoded 5' priming and a J-beta primer mix drove a second PCR of about 6 to 11 cycles. Each CDR3 protein gets one entry after TCRdb re-called the 5' RACE reads with MiXCR. The data show some 900,000 distinct CDR3 sequences, 48% seen once. This receptor was taken from a man aged 25-40 years in good health. The source material was blood.

The CDR3 coding sequence is TGTGCCAGCAGCTTAGGCAGGGTCGCCTACAATGAGCAGTTCTTC. This encodes CASSLGRVAYNEQFF. The chain combines TRBV7-2 with TRBJ2-1, with D possibly matching TRBD1 (5 bases). CDR3 length equals 15 residues. Trimming cost V 1 base and J 2 bases, with 9 bases left between them. CDR1 and CDR2 (germline): SGHTA, FQGNSA.